This is a list of T cell receptor beta chains from one sample in a study of blood T cell repertoires in COVID-19. The data were produced by immunoSEQ multiplex PCR, yet TCRdb's version contains in-frame clones alone and is incomplete. The data contain about 350,000 clones, approximately 89% of them singletons. Sequenced sample: peripheral blood. The source is a woman aged 55-70 years with COVID-19, enrolled during active disease. The CDR3 runs from the conserved cysteine through the conserved F or W. A D gene is named only where the DNA matches it firmly. Not every row has a clone size; where given, it reads once, few, many or a size class.

>TRBD1|14|TRBJ1-2|TRBV2|-
TGTGCCAGCCTTGTGGGGACAGGGCGGGGCGGCTACACCTTC
CASLVGTGRGGYTF
>TRBD2|16|TRBJ2-7|TRBV6-2/TRBV6-3|-
TGTGCCAGCAGTTACCCCGGGACTAGCGGGGCAGGCAAGCAGTACTTC
CASSYPGTSGAGKQYF
>-|13|TRBJ1-6|TRBV19|-
TGTGCCAGTAGTTCCCGGGGAAATTCACCCCTCCACTTT
CASSSRGNSPLHF
>-|14|TRBJ1-2|TRBV10-1|few
TGCGCCAGGGAGAACCGGGAAGCGGACCATGGCTACACCTTC
CARENREADHGYTF
>-|13|TRBJ1-2|TRBV11-2|-
TGTGCCAGCAGCTTTGGGGGGAACTATGGCTACACCTTC
CASSFGGNYGYTF
>-|14|TRBJ1-2|TRBV7-9|-
TGTGCCAGCAGCCGGGGGGTAGCTAACTATGGCTACACCTTC
CASSRGVANYGYTF
>-|16|TRBJ1-1|TRBV10-1|-
TGCGCCAGCAGTGAGTCTCGAGACATTTTGAACACTGAAGCTTTCTTT
CASSESRDILNTEAFF
>TRBD1|16|TRBJ1-2|TRBV7-9|-
TGTGCCAGCAGCTCGATGGACAGGGGCGACAACTATGGCTACACCTTC
CASSSMDRGDNYGYTF
>TRBD1|14|TRBJ1-2|TRBV29-1|-
TGCAGCGTTGAAAACAGGGGGCGTCGCTATGGCTACACCTTC
CSVENRGRRYGYTF
>-|14|TRBJ1-6|TRBV10-3|few
TGTGCCATCAGTGGACCTCAGGAGGATTCACCCCTCCACTTT
CAISGPQEDSPLHF
>-|16|TRBJ2-3|TRBV21-1|few
TGTGCCAGCAGCAAAGTGGCGGGGGAGAGCACAGATACGCAGTATTTT
CASSKVAGESTDTQYF
>TRBD2|14|TRBJ2-1|TRBV11-2|-
TGTGCCAGCACCGGTCGCCTAGCGGTCAATGAGCAGTTCTTC
CASTGRLAVNEQFF
>-|15|TRBJ1-5|TRBV2|-
TGTGCCAGCCCCGAGGGCACCCTTCGGAATCAGCCCCAGCATTTT
CASPEGTLRNQPQHF
>TRBD1|15|TRBJ1-4|TRBV5-1|-
TGCGCCAGCAGCATAGCAGGGGGCACTAATGAAAAACTGTTTTTT
CASSIAGGTNEKLFF
>TRBD1|16|TRBJ1-3|TRBV2|-
TGTGCCAGCAGTGAAAGACAGGGCGACTCTGGAAACACCATATATTTT
CASSERQGDSGNTIYF
>TRBD1|17|TRBJ1-1|TRBV28|few
TGTGCCAGCAGTTTCTGGGTGGACAGGGTATTAAGGACTGAAGCTTTCTTT
CASSFWVDRVLRTEAFF
>TRBD1|17|TRBJ1-4|TRBV5-1|-
TGCGCCAGCAGCTTGTTTGGCAGGGGGAGGACTAATGAAAAACTGTTTTTT
CASSLFGRGRTNEKLFF
>-|17|TRBJ1-3|TRBV4-1|-
TGCGCCAGCAGCCAAGTGTACGGACAATTCTCTGGAAACACCATATATTTT
CASSQVYGQFSGNTIYF
>-|12|TRBJ2-7|TRBV7-9|-
TGTGCCAGCAGCTCGGGGGGCCTCGAGCAGTACTTC
CASSSGGLEQYF
>-|15|TRBJ1-3|TRBV13|-
TGTGCCAGCAGCCGACAGATTATCTCTGGAAACACCATATATTTT
CASSRQIISGNTIYF
>-|15|TRBJ2-7|TRBV7-9|-
TGTGCCAGCAGCTTAGTACTGGGCAGCACCTACGAGCAGTACTTC
CASSLVLGSTYEQYF
>TRBD1|14|TRBJ1-5|TRBV19|-
TGTGCCAGTAGTGCCGAGACAGGGAATCAGCCCCAGCATTTT
CASSAETGNQPQHF
>-|13|TRBJ2-1|TRBV6-1|-
TGTGCCAGCAGCCGATTGGCGGGTAATGAGCAGTTCTTC
CASSRLAGNEQFF
>TRBD2|15|TRBJ2-3|TRBV5-1|-
TGCGCCAGCAGCTTTAGCGGGGGGGGCGCAGATACGCAGTATTTT
CASSFSGGGADTQYF
>-|13|TRBJ1-2|TRBV30|-
TGTGCCTCGCCCTTTGGAGTAAACTATGGCTACACCTTC
CASPFGVNYGYTF
>TRBD2|16|TRBJ2-2|TRBV6-2/TRBV6-3|-
TGTGCCAGCAACCCGGCGGGGGGGCAGTACACCGGGGAGCTGTTTTTT
CASNPAGGQYTGELFF
>-|16|TRBJ1-2|TRBV5-6|-
TGTGCCAGCAGCTTGGAGGGATACACAGGCAACTATGGCTACACCTTC
CASSLEGYTGNYGYTF
>TRBD1|17|TRBJ1-6|TRBV18|-
TGTGCCAGCTCACCGAGACAGGGGGCGAACTATAATTCACCCCTCCACTTT
CASSPRQGANYNSPLHF
>-|12|TRBJ2-5|TRBV29-1|-
TGCAGCACGAGTCAGGCACAAGGTACCCAGTACTTC
CSTSQAQGTQYF
>-|17|TRBJ2-1|TRBV7-9|-
TGTGCCAGCAGCCGACCGGGACTCCCGAACTCCTACAATGAGCAGTTCTTC
CASSRPGLPNSYNEQFF
>TRBD1|13|TRBJ1-1|TRBV2|-
TGTGCCAGCAGCCCAGGACAGGGGACTGAAGCTTTCTTT
CASSPGQGTEAFF
>TRBD2|15|TRBJ2-7|TRBV6-2/TRBV6-3|-
TGTGCCAGCAGCGTACCCCCTGCGGGGGGGTTGGAGCAGTACTTC
CASSVPPAGGLEQYF
>TRBD2|15|TRBJ2-3|TRBV2|-
TGTGCCAGCAAGAGGACTAGCGGGGGGGCAGATACGCAGTATTTT
CASKRTSGGADTQYF
>TRBD2|18|TRBJ2-7|TRBV15|once
TGTGCCACCAGCAGTGGTTTACAATTGGGACTAGCGGGGGGGAAGCAGTACTTC
CATSSGLQLGLAGGKQYF
>TRBD1|14|TRBJ2-7|TRBV11-3|-
TGTGCCAGCTCCTCCGGACAGGGGAGAGGGGAGCAGTACTTC
CASSSGQGRGEQYF
>-|15|TRBJ2-2|TRBV24-1|-
TGTGCCACCAGTGATTTAGCAGGGAACACCGGGGAGCTGTTTTTT
CATSDLAGNTGELFF
>TRBD2|15|TRBJ2-1|TRBV13|-
TGTGCCAGCAGCATCGCTAGCGGGGGAAACAATGAGCAGTTCTTC
CASSIASGGNNEQFF
>TRBD2|15|TRBJ2-1|TRBV9|-
TGTGCCAGCAGCGGTGGACTAGCGGACTACAATGAGCAGTTCTTC
CASSGGLADYNEQFF
>-|14|TRBJ2-1|TRBV9|-
TGTGCCAGCAGCACCCGGGACATAGACAATGAGCAGTTCTTC
CASSTRDIDNEQFF